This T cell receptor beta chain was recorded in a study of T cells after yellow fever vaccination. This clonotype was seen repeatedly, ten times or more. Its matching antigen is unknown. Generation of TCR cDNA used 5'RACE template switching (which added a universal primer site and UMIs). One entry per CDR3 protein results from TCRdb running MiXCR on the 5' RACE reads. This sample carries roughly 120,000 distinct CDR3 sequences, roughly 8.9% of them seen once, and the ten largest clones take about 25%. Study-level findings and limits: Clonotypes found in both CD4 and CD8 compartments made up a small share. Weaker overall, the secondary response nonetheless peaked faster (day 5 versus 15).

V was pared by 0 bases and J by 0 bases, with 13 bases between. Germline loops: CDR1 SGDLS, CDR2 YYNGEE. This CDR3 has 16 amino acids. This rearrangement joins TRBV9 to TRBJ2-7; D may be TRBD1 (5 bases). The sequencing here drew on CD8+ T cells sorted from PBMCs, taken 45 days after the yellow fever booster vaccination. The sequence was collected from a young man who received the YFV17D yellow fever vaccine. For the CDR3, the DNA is TGTGCCAGCAGCGTAGGCAGGGAAACCCTCTCCTACGAGCAGTACTTC. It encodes CASSVGRETLSYEQYF.